This T cell receptor beta chain was recorded in a study of T cells in Graves' hyperthyroidism and ophthalmopathy. The study's findings and limits: Through a model of 13 V-J features, ophthalmopathy was separated from stable hyperthyroidism.

There are 15 residues in the CDR3. Looked up from germline, CDR1 is SEHNR and CDR2 is FQNEAQ (reference sequence). Amplification targeted TCR beta CDR3 regions from RNA transcripts. HTBI primers were used for first-round RT-PCR of the TCR CDR3. TCRdb redid the calling of the multiplex PCR reads with MiXCR, one entry per CDR3 protein. This sample has about 200,000 distinct CDR3 sequences, with 15% to 20% found just once. A note on this clonotype: Its antigen is unidentified. The junction and the germline gene differ at one end; a read error may be behind it.

Material: blood. The chain couples TRBV7-9 to TRBJ2-5, with 10 bases lining up with TRBD2. This receptor was obtained from a man aged 50 to 59 with Graves' hyperthyroidism. The CDR3 loop is CASSFWTSGQEAQYF. The DNA of the CDR3 is TGTGCCAGCAGCTTTTGGACTAGCGGACAAGAGGCCCAGTACTTC.